Listed below are T cell receptor beta chains from one sample, sequenced in a study of blood T cell repertoires in COVID-19. Sequencing used immunoSEQ multiplex PCR; TCRdb keeps in-frame clones, though not all of them. The sample carries more than 150,000 clones, around 84% recorded once. Material for sequencing was peripheral blood. The origin of the receptors is a man aged 50-59 years with active or convalescent COVID-19. The CDR3 runs from the conserved cysteine through the conserved F or W. D genes are given only for firm matches. A row's size may be missing; if present it is once, few, many or a size class.

v_call: TRBV7-8
j_call: TRBJ2-3
d_call: TRBD1
clone_size: NA
cdr3_nt: TGTGCCAGCAGCGTGCGACAGGGAACTAGCACAGATACGCAGTATTTT
cdr3_aa: CASSVRQGTSTDTQYF

v_call: TRBV7-9
j_call: TRBJ1-2
d_call: TRBD1
clone_size: NA
cdr3_nt: TGTGCCAGCAGCCGAGAAACCGGGACAGGGGTTGGGTACGGCTACACCTTC
cdr3_aa: CASSRETGTGVGYGYTF

v_call: TRBV6-5
j_call: TRBJ2-5
d_call: NA
clone_size: NA
cdr3_nt: TGTGCCAGCAGCGCCGGCCCGGGAGCAGAGACCCAGTACTTC
cdr3_aa: CASSAGPGAETQYF

v_call: TRBV7-2
j_call: TRBJ1-5
d_call: NA
clone_size: NA
cdr3_nt: TGTGCCAGCAGCTTAGTAGGGGCGGGCAATCAGCCCCAGCATTTT
cdr3_aa: CASSLVGAGNQPQHF

v_call: TRBV5-1
j_call: TRBJ1-2
d_call: TRBD1
clone_size: NA
cdr3_nt: TGCGCCAGCAGCCCGTGGACAGGGTATGGCTACACCTTC
cdr3_aa: CASSPWTGYGYTF

v_call: TRBV6-5
j_call: TRBJ2-1
d_call: TRBD2
clone_size: NA
cdr3_nt: TGTGCCAGCAGTTACATCGGGGGAGGGCCCCATGAGCAGTTCTTC
cdr3_aa: CASSYIGGGPHEQFF

v_call: TRBV5-4
j_call: TRBJ2-1
d_call: NA
clone_size: NA
cdr3_nt: TGTGCCAGCAGCTTGGTGGCGAGACAGGTCTACAATGAGCAGTTCTTC
cdr3_aa: CASSLVARQVYNEQFF

v_call: TRBV28
j_call: TRBJ1-6
d_call: NA
clone_size: NA
cdr3_nt: TGTGCCAGCAGTCCGGCGGGGGCGGAAGGCCTCCACTTT
cdr3_aa: CASSPAGAEGLHF

v_call: TRBV2
j_call: TRBJ1-4
d_call: TRBD1
clone_size: few
cdr3_nt: TGTGCCAGCAAGTCCGGGACAGGGGGGGAAAAACTGTTTTTT
cdr3_aa: CASKSGTGGEKLFF

v_call: TRBV4-2
j_call: TRBJ2-5
d_call: TRBD2
clone_size: NA
cdr3_nt: TGTGCCAGCAGCCAAGATGCGTCTAGCGGGAGGATCGGCCAGTACTTC
cdr3_aa: CASSQDASSGRIGQYF

v_call: TRBV2
j_call: TRBJ2-3
d_call: TRBD2
clone_size: NA
cdr3_nt: TGTGCCAGCAGTCCGCTAGCGGGGGGGCCGACAGATACGCAGTATTTT
cdr3_aa: CASSPLAGGPTDTQYF

v_call: TRBV16
j_call: TRBJ2-7
d_call: NA
clone_size: NA
cdr3_nt: TGTGCCAGCAGCCTCAGGGGGGTGCAGTACTTC
cdr3_aa: CASSLRGVQYF